These 18 T cell receptor beta chains share one sample of origin, sequenced in a study of prognosis after radiotherapy for stage I lung cancer. Genomic DNA was the source, and TCR beta CDR3 was amplified from it by two-round multiplex PCR. First-round PCR amplification was performed with primers specific to each TRBV and TRBJ gene. TCRdb re-called the multiplex PCR reads with MiXCR, one entry per CDR3 protein. The sample lists 25,000 to 30,000 distinct CDR3 sequences; just over 40% were seen once. Sample: PBMCs, taken before or after stereotactic body radiation therapy (not recorded which). The receptors here all came from a donor over 45 with non-small cell lung cancer.

This clonotype was observed at least ten times. The chain has TRBV7-9 and TRBJ2-1; 15 bases are shared with TRBD2. The germline V gene encodes CDR1 SEHNR and CDR2 FQNEAQ (reference sequence). This CDR3 comprises 15 residues. V shed 3 bases and J 8 bases; nucleotides not matched to a gene: 2. The CDR3 here is CASSLGLAGGDEQFF. For the CDR3, the DNA is TGTGCCAGCAGCTTGGGACTAGCGGGAGGAGATGAGCAGTTCTTC.

The table lists this clonotype with many counts. The chain links TRBV7-3 to TRBJ2-2, with D perhaps TRBD2 (6 bases). Deletions cut 5 bases from V and 11 bases from J, with 12 bases between. The CDR3 spans 12 residues. CDR1 SGHTA and CDR2 FQGTGA come from the germline V gene. For the CDR3, the DNA is TGTGCCAGCAGCCATTTCGGGGGAGAGCTGTTTTTT. This encodes CASSHFGGELFF.

This clonotype was seen ten or more times. The V and J genes are TRBV5-6 and TRBJ1-6; 8 bases map to TRBD1. The CDR3 runs 16 residues. CDR1 is SGHDT, CDR2 YYEEEE, per germline. The junction had 8 bases not matched to a gene; V was cut back by 3 bases and J by 6 bases. This chain's CDR3 is CASSSPGGEPNSPLHF. The CDR3 DNA sequence: TGTGCCAGCAGCTCCCCAGGGGGCGAACCTAATTCACCCCTCCACTTT.

This clonotype came up many times. This rearrangement joins TRBV5-1 to TRBJ2-2; D uncertain. V was shortened by 4 bases and J by 2 bases, with 12 bases between the two germline ends. In germline, CDR1 is SGHRS, CDR2 YFSETQ. The CDR3 is made up of 15 amino acids. CDR3 sequence (DNA): TGCGCCAGCAGCCTCCCTGTTGGAAACACCGGGGAGCTGTTTTTT. Translation: CASSLPVGNTGELFF.

This clonotype was found many times. This rearrangement joins TRBV3-1 to TRBJ2-1, with D hard to call. Germline CDR1 is LGHDT and CDR2 is YNNKEL (reference sequence). CDR3 length: 12 residues. V was pared by 1 base and J by 9 bases, with 7 bases between. The CDR3 protein is CASSQVRGEQFF. The CDR3 DNA sequence: TGTGCCAGCAGCCAAGTAAGAGGTGAGCAGTTCTTC.

The V call is TRBV6-1, the J call TRBJ2-2; D perhaps matches TRBD1 (5 bases). Germline values: CDR1 MNHNS, CDR2 SASEGT. CDR3 length: 15 amino acids. Trimming removed 5 bases at V and 0 bases at J, with 10 bases between. The CDR3 DNA follows: TGTGCCAGCAGTCCAGGGAAGGCGAACACCGGGGAGCTGTTTTTT. Amino acid sequence: CASSPGKANTGELFF.

A note on this clonotype: One end of the junction fails to match germline, which may point to a read error. The chain joins TRBV5-1 to TRBJ1-5; D is uncertain. Germline V gene sequence: CDR1 SGHRS, CDR2 YFSETQ. The CDR3 spans 13 residues. The CDR3 DNA reads as TGTGCCAGCAGCTCAGGATTCAATCAGCCCCAGCATTTT. Protein product: CASSSGFNQPQHF. The whole variable domain, remainder taken from reference TRBV5-1 and TRBJ1-5, is KAGVTQTPRYLIKTRGQQVTLSCSPISGHRSVSWYQQTPGQGLQFLFEYFSETQRNKGNFPGRFSGRQFSNSRSEMNVSTLELGDSALYLCASSSGFNQPQHFGDGTRLSIL.

This clonotype has ten or more counts. The chain is built from TRBV2 and TRBJ1-4; no clear D gene. This CDR3 has 14 amino acids. Germline CDR1 and CDR2: SNHLY and FYNNEI. V was cut by 3 bases and J by 4 bases, with 9 bases left in between. In nucleotides, the CDR3 is TGTGCCAGCAGTGACGCCCTGATTAATGAAAAACTGTTTTTT. Translating it yields CASSDALINEKLFF.

In the case of this clonotype: A read error is likely here: a far larger clone is one base away. V usage is TRBV5-1 and J usage is TRBJ2-7, with a possible D match to TRBD2 (5 bases). The J call may be wrong; the DNA end is better matched by TRBJ2-1. CDR1 is SGHRS, CDR2 YFSETQ, per germline. This CDR3 has 12 amino acids. The CDR3 nucleotides read TGCGCCATCAGCTTGACGGGGAATGAGCAGTTCTTC. Translated: CAISLTGNEQFF.

This clonotype has a single count. One base separates it from a far larger clone, so it is likely a read error. This chain links TRBV28 with TRBJ2-7; D possibly corresponds to TRBD2 (6 bases). The tail of the sequence fits TRBJ2-5 better, so the J call may be wrong. CDR1 MDHEN and CDR2 SYDVKM come from the germline V gene. CDR3 length: 13 amino acids. The CDR3 DNA is TGTGCCAGCATTTCGTTAGGAGGGGAGACCCAGTACTTC. It codes for CASISLGGETQYF.

This chain joins TRBV20-1 and TRBJ1-2, with D hard to call. Germline assignment: CDR1 DFQATT and CDR2 SNEGSKA (reference sequence). The CDR3 extends over 15 amino acids. The V end lost 2 bases, the J end lost 4 bases, and 17 bases lay between the germline ends. The CDR3 DNA reads TGCAGTGCTAGATATCAAGGAAGCGGAGCCTATGGCTACACCTTC. Its protein product is CSARYQGSGAYGYTF.

This chain uses TRBV28 with TRBJ2-7; 7 nucleotides line up with TRBD1. The CDR3 loop spans 14 amino acids. Germline lookup yields CDR1 MDHEN and CDR2 SYDVKM. V lost 7 bases to trimming and J lost 7 bases; unmatched junction nucleotides: 13. CDR3 coding DNA: TGTGCCAGCAACCCGACAGGGCCGGTATGGGAGCAGTACTTC. Translation: CASNPTGPVWEQYF. Drawing the rest from reference TRBV28 and TRBJ2-7, the complete variable domain is DVKVTQSSRYLVKRTGEKVFLECVQDMDHENMFWYRQDPGLGLRLIYFSYDVKMKEKGDIPEGYSVSREKKERFSLILESASTNQTSMYLCASNPTGPVWEQYFGPGTRLTVT.

This clonotype is judged medium-sized. The chain carries TRBV12-3 or TRBV12-4 and TRBJ1-2, with unresolved D. The CDR3 is made up of 12 amino acids. Trimming took off 3 bases at V and 4 bases at J, with 6 bases between the two ends. CDR3 amino acids: CASSFRIYGYTF. CDR3 DNA sequence: TGTGCCAGCAGTTTTAGAATCTATGGCTACACCTTC.

As to this clonotype: This may come from a read error, since a much larger clone is one base off. V and J are TRBV7-9 and TRBJ2-5, with D maybe TRBD1 (6 bases). The CDR3 length is 17 residues. Germline-derived CDR1 and CDR2 are SEHNR and FQNEAQ (reference sequence). Written as DNA, the CDR3 is TGTGCCAGCAGCTTAGGGTCTTCCGGGACACCGAAAGATACCCAGTACTTC. Translated, it gives CASSLGSSGTPKDTQYF.

The CDR3 protein is CASRTGGVPTSGEQYF. The CDR3, as DNA: TGTGCCAGCAGAACGGGGGGCGTTCCCACTTCTGGGGAGCAGTACTTC. The V call is TRBV11-2, the J call TRBJ2-7; D might be TRBD2 (7 bases). The CDR3 extends over 16 amino acids. V lost 6 bases, J lost 7 bases, and 25 bases lay in between. Germline V gene data show CDR1 as SGHAT and CDR2 as FQNNGV.

The chain joins TRBV27 to TRBJ1-1; TRBD1 is a possible D gene (6 bases). The CDR3 covers 14 residues. CDR1 and CDR2 (germline): MNHEY, SMNVEV (reference sequence). The V and J ends lost 8 bases and 5 bases respectively, with 18 bases between them. The CDR3 DNA sequence: TGTGCCAGCCGGATCCGACAGGTGTTGACTGAAGCTTTCTTT. It codes for CASRIRQVLTEAFF.

This clonotype was seen many times. The chain carries TRBV20-1 and TRBJ2-1; no clear D gene. V lost 1 base and J lost 5, with 6 bases in between. The germline CDR1 and CDR2 sequences are DFQATT and SNEGSKA (reference sequence). The CDR3 extends over 12 amino acids. DNA for the CDR3: TGCAGTGCTAGAGGCCGGAACAATGAGCAGTTCTTC. Its protein product is CSARGRNNEQFF.

This clonotype was counted ten times or more. The V gene is TRBV19, the J gene TRBJ2-4, with TRBD2 as a possible D gene (6 bases). Trimming stripped 6 bases from V and 3 bases from J, with 21 bases between. Germline lookup yields CDR1 LNHDA and CDR2 SQIVND (reference sequence). This CDR3 spans 17 amino acids. CDR3 in amino acids: CASRNRETTVGKNIQYF. Here the CDR3 DNA reads TGTGCCAGTAGGAACCGGGAGACAACTGTTGGCAAAAACATTCAGTACTTC.